These 9 T cell receptor beta chains came from one sample sequenced in a study of CD8 T cells in ankylosing spondylitis. Study-level findings and limits: A TCR beta motif of seven or eight highly homologous variants appeared characteristic of ankylosing spondylitis blood.

TCRdb independently ran MiXCR on the 5' RACE reads; one entry per CDR3 protein. The repertoire holds 390,000 or so distinct CDR3 sequences, with approximately 20% as singletons. These receptors lack a known antigen. Sequencing was performed on blood, either unsorted or a sorted T cell fraction (not recorded which). The receptors stem from a male donor with ankylosing spondylitis.

This clonotype was picked up a small number of times. The CDR3 is CASSPVGLNTEAFF. Written as DNA, the CDR3 is TGCGCCAGCAGCCCAGTTGGCCTGAACACTGAAGCTTTCTTT. The chain joins TRBV5-1 to TRBJ1-1; D gene unclear. The CDR3 covers 14 residues. Trimming cost V 4 bases and J 0 bases, with 10 bases left between them. Germline V gene lookup returns CDR1 SGHRS and CDR2 YFSETQ. Full variable domain (rest looked up from reference TRBV5-1 and TRBJ1-1): KAGVTQTPRYLIKTRGQQVTLSCSPISGHRSVSWYQQTPGQGLQFLFEYFSETQRNKGNFPGRFSGRQFSNSRSEMNVSTLELGDSALYLCASSPVGLNTEAFFGQGTRLTVV.

This clonotype has at least ten counts. The chain carries TRBV4-3 and TRBJ2-1, with 8 bases matching TRBD2. The germline CDR1 and CDR2 sequences are LGHNA and YSLEER. V dropped 2 bases and J dropped 9; count of bases not matched to a gene: 3. The CDR3 covers 13 residues. This chain's CDR3 is CASSQLTSAEQFF. In nucleotides, the CDR3 is TGCGCCAGCAGCCAACTGACTAGCGCTGAGCAGTTCTTC.

The chain employs TRBV9 and TRBJ2-1, with D maybe TRBD2 (6 bases). V was trimmed by 0 bases and J by 9 bases, leaving 10 bases between them. The CDR3 sequence is 13 residues long. Germline V gene lookup returns CDR1 SGDLS and CDR2 YYNGEE. This chain's CDR3 is CASSVVEGGEQFF. CDR3 nucleotide sequence: TGTGCCAGCAGCGTAGTAGAGGGAGGTGAGCAGTTCTTC.

CDR3 sequence reads: CASSLQGTSLAYEQYF. DNA for the CDR3: TGTGCCAGCAGTTTACAGGGGACTAGCTTAGCCTACGAGCAGTACTTC. The chain recombines TRBV12-3 or TRBV12-4 with TRBJ2-7; 9 positions match TRBD2. CDR3 length: 16 residues. V was clipped by 2 bases and J by 2 bases; unmatched bases: 7.

The chain couples TRBV18 to TRBJ2-1; 8 bases are shared with TRBD2. Per the germline V gene, CDR1 is KGHSH and CDR2 is LQKENI. This CDR3 is built from 18 residues. V gave up 2 bases and J gave up 4 bases; unmatched junction bases: 13. CDR3: CASSPVLAGNSLYNEQFF. CDR3 DNA: TGTGCCAGCTCACCAGTGTTAGCGGGAAATTCCCTTTACAATGAGCAGTTCTTC.

V is TRBV7-2 and J is TRBJ1-6; D may be TRBD1 (6 bases). Trimming cost V 5 bases and J 7 bases, with 15 bases left between them. The V gene's germline CDR1 is SGHTA and CDR2 FQGNSA. The CDR3 consists of 15 residues. This CDR3 is CASSAGQLGNSPLHF. The CDR3 DNA is TGTGCCAGCAGCGCCGGACAGCTAGGGAATTCACCCCTCCACTTT.

This clonotype was found a few times. The CDR3 region is CASSWGPDFHYEQYF. The CDR3 DNA is TGTGCCAGCAGTTGGGGACCAGACTTCCACTACGAGCAGTACTTC. The chain links TRBV12-3 or TRBV12-4 to TRBJ2-7; perhaps D is TRBD1 or TRBD2 (5 bases each). Trimming removed 4 bases at V and 3 bases at J, with 16 bases between. The CDR3 runs to 15 residues.

This clonotype was recorded at least ten times. The chain couples TRBV5-1 to TRBJ2-3; 8 positions agree with TRBD1. This CDR3 comprises 17 residues. Germline V gene lookup returns CDR1 SGHRS and CDR2 YFSETQ. V shed 4 bases, J shed 4 bases, and the junction held 14 bases outside the gene matches. This CDR3 is CASSPSPTGGIADTQYF. CDR3 nucleotides: TGCGCCAGCAGCCCCTCACCAACAGGGGGTATCGCAGATACGCAGTATTTT. The entire variable domain, with the rest obtained from reference TRBV5-1 and TRBJ2-3, is as follows: KAGVTQTPRYLIKTRGQQVTLSCSPISGHRSVSWYQQTPGQGLQFLFEYFSETQRNKGNFPGRFSGRQFSNSRSEMNVSTLELGDSALYLCASSPSPTGGIADTQYFGPGTRLTVL.

This clonotype was picked up a small number of times. The chain employs TRBV20-1 and TRBJ1-2, with 7 bases identical to TRBD1. CDR1 and CDR2 from the germline V gene are DFQATT and SNEGSKA (reference sequence). The CDR3 loop spans 14 amino acids. Unmatched junction bases numbered 9, after V lost 0 bases and J lost 8 bases. The CDR3 protein is CSARDPRGFVGYTF. CDR3 DNA sequence: TGCAGTGCTAGAGATCCCAGGGGGTTTGTCGGCTACACCTTC.